The rows below give T cell receptor beta chains drawn from one sample of a study of cytomegalovirus exposure and HLA in healthy donors. Assay: immunoSEQ multiplex PCR; the TCRdb copy retains only in-frame clones and omits some. The profile shows around 200,000 clones, almost 80% of them singletons. Sequenced sample: PBMCs. The receptor source for this set is a man aged 18 to 35 in good health and CMV-seronegative. Both conserved end residues are part of each CDR3. The D gene is left open where the match is weak. Clone size is shown for a subset of rows, as once, few, many or a class of expanded clone.

>-|TRBJ2-2|TRBV18|-
CASSPVRGTGELFF
TGTGCCAGCTCACCAGTCAGGGGCACCGGGGAGCTGTTCTTT
>-|TRBJ1-6|TRBV5-8|-
CASGDSYNSPLHF
TGTGCCAGCGGAGACAGTTATAATTCACCCCTCCACTTT
>-|TRBJ2-7|TRBV11-1|-
CASSGSGVSYEQYF
TGTGCCAGCAGCGGGTCGGGAGTCTCCTACGAGCAGTACTTC
>-|TRBJ1-5|TRBV18|-
CASSPSQGGDNQPQHF
TGTGCCAGCTCACCGAGTCAGGGAGGGGACAATCAGCCCCAGCATTTT
>-|TRBJ2-7|TRBV5-1|TRBD2
CASRTSGTYEQYF
TGCGCCAGCAGGACTAGCGGGACTTACGAGCAGTACTTC
>-|TRBJ2-6|TRBV29-1|-
CSVVPGVVSGTDYSGANVLTF
TGCAGCGTTGTACCCGGAGTTGTCAGTGGGACTGACTACTCTGGGGCCAACGTCCTGACTTTC
>-|TRBJ2-4|TRBV29-1|TRBD1
CSHKLRTGIKNIQYF
TGCAGCCATAAACTAAGGACAGGGATAAAAAACATTCAGTACTTC
>-|TRBJ2-3|TRBV5-1|TRBD2
CASSFGKTSGSTDTQYF
TGCGCCAGCAGCTTCGGAAAGACTAGCGGGAGCACAGATACGCAGTATTTT
>-|TRBJ2-3|TRBV18|-
CASSPSDTQYF
TGTGCCAGCTCACCCTCAGATACGCAGTATTTT
>-|TRBJ1-2|TRBV6-5|-
CASSYSQGQPRGYTF
TGTGCCAGCAGTTACTCGCAGGGACAACCGAGGGGCTACACCTTC
>-|TRBJ1-3|TRBV25-1|-
CASSDGQTLSGNTIYF
TGTGCCAGCAGTGATGGGCAGACACTCTCTGGAAACACCATATATTTT
>-|TRBJ2-1|TRBV9|-
CASSSDSLYNEQFF
TGTGCCAGCAGCTCCGACAGCCTATACAATGAGCAGTTCTTC
>-|TRBJ1-2|TRBV30|-
CAWSVRQGHGYTF
TGTGCCTGGAGTGTAAGGCAGGGGCACGGCTACACCTTC
>once|TRBJ2-1|TRBV6-5|TRBD1
CASSYSTGAYNEQFF
TGTGCCAGCAGTTACTCGACAGGGGCCTACAATGAGCAGTTCTTC
>-|TRBJ2-2|TRBV4-1|TRBD2
CASSHSGTSATGELFF
TGCGCCAGCAGCCATTCCGGGACTAGCGCGACCGGGGAGCTGTTTTTT
>once|TRBJ2-7|TRBV28|-
CASSSSRDEQYF
TGTGCCAGCAGCTCCTCGAGGGACGAGCAGTACTTC
>-|TRBJ2-7|TRBV19|TRBD1
CASGTGGYEQYF
TGTGCCAGCGGGACAGGAGGCTACGAGCAGTACTTC
>-|TRBJ2-3|TRBV19|TRBD2
CASSIELAGGPHTQYF
TGTGCCAGTAGTATTGAACTAGCGGGGGGGCCTCATACGCAGTATTTT
>-|TRBJ2-1|TRBV4-3|-
CASSQYASRENEQFF
TGCGCCAGCAGCCAATACGCCTCGAGGGAGAATGAGCAGTTCTTC
>-|TRBJ1-6|TRBV27|TRBD1
CASSLRQGGRNSPLHF
TGTGCCAGCAGTTTACGACAGGGTGGACGCAATTCACCCCTCCACTTT
>-|TRBJ2-7|TRBV15|-
CATSAYGGIWGNEQYF
TGTGCCACCAGCGCCTACGGAGGGATCTGGGGCAACGAGCAGTACTTC
>few|TRBJ2-7|TRBV9|TRBD2
CASSAGLAGYEQYF
TGTGCCAGCAGCGCGGGACTAGCAGGCTACGAGCAGTACTTC
>-|TRBJ2-2|TRBV7-3|-
CASSSNTGELFF
TGTGCCAGCAGCTCAAACACCGGGGAGCTGTTTTTT
>few|TRBJ2-5|TRBV7-2|-
CASRAGLASETQYF
TGTGCCAGCAGGGCGGGATTGGCATCAGAGACCCAGTACTTC
>-|TRBJ1-2|TRBV5-1|TRBD1
CASSPGTGVVDYGYTF
TGCGCCAGCAGCCCCGGGACAGGGGTAGTTGATTATGGCTACACCTTC
>-|TRBJ2-1|TRBV6-6|TRBD1
CASSPTGGGSYNEQFF
TGTGCCAGCAGTCCGACAGGGGGAGGCTCCTACAATGAGCAGTTCTTC
>-|TRBJ1-1|TRBV10-3|TRBD1
CAIRPDRGGRTEAFF
TGTGCCATCAGACCCGACAGGGGAGGAAGGACTGAAGCTTTCTTT
>-|TRBJ2-3|TRBV27|-
CASSSSTGIFLDTQYF
TGTGCCAGCAGTTCCTCGACAGGTATTTTTTTGGATACGCAGTATTTT
>-|TRBJ1-1|TRBV11-3|TRBD1
CASSQGQGFMGTEAFF
TGTGCCAGCAGCCAGGGACAGGGCTTTATGGGCACTGAAGCTTTCTTT
>-|TRBJ1-2|TRBV18|-
CASSPLGAGDGYTF
TGTGCCAGCTCACCACTCGGAGCAGGGGATGGCTACACCTTC
>-|TRBJ2-5|TRBV5-4|TRBD1
CASSWGDRGRETQYF
TGTGCCAGCAGCTGGGGGGACAGGGGGCGTGAGACCCAGTACTTC
>-|TRBJ2-3|TRBV2|TRBD2
CASSVWRGSGSDTQYF
TGTGCCAGCAGTGTTTGGCGCGGGAGTGGTTCAGATACGCAGTATTTT
>-|TRBJ1-5|TRBV19|TRBD1
CASSILPGQGDQPQHF
TGTGCCAGTAGTATATTACCGGGACAGGGGGACCAGCCCCAGCATTTT
>-|TRBJ2-5|TRBV6-1|-
CASSEDGAISGETQYF
TGTGCCAGCAGTGAAGACGGTGCCATTTCGGGAGAGACCCAGTACTTC
>-|TRBJ1-3|TRBV7-9|TRBD1
CASSLAGQGASSGNTIYF
TGTGCCAGCAGCTTAGCAGGACAGGGGGCCAGCTCTGGAAACACCATATATTTT
>few|TRBJ1-4|TRBV6-5|-
CASSYNSPGTNEKLFF
TGTGCCAGCAGTTACAATAGCCCGGGGACTAATGAAAAACTGTTTTTT
>-|TRBJ1-2|TRBV2|-
CASSTGTNYGYTF
TGTGCCAGCTCGACAGGCACCAACTATGGCTACACCTTC
>-|TRBJ1-4|TRBV6-5|TRBD1
CASSTTTGVGEKLFF
TGTGCCAGCAGTACGACCACAGGGGTGGGTGAAAAACTGTTTTTT
>few|TRBJ2-7|TRBV20-1|-
CSARNTGEQYF
TGCAGTGCTAGAAACACAGGAGAGCAGTACTTC
>-|TRBJ1-1|TRBV4-3|-
CASSQGMSTEAFF
TGCGCCAGCAGCCAAGGTATGAGCACTGAAGCTTTCTTT
>-|TRBJ1-6|TRBV28|-
CASKGPNSPLHF
TGTGCCAGCAAGGGGCCTAATTCACCCCTCCACTTT
>-|TRBJ1-1|TRBV30|TRBD1
CAWSPGQVNTEAFF
TGTGCCTGGAGCCCCGGACAGGTGAACACTGAAGCTTTCTTT
>once|TRBJ2-2|TRBV19|TRBD1
CASSYAFMRQGNTGELFF
TGTGCCAGTAGTTACGCTTTTATGAGACAGGGGAACACCGGGGAGCTGTTTTTT
>-|TRBJ2-1|TRBV27|-
CASDPELAPYNEQFF
TGTGCCAGCGACCCGGAGCTAGCGCCCTACAATGAGCAGTTCTTC
>once|TRBJ2-7|TRBV27|TRBD2
CASSWGTSGRREQYF
TGTGCCAGCAGTTGGGGGACTAGCGGGAGACGAGAGCAGTACTTC
>-|TRBJ2-3|TRBV25-1|-
CASSDEGSTDTQYF
TGTGCCAGCAGTGACGAGGGAAGCACAGATACGCAGTATTTT
>-|TRBJ1-3|TRBV10-3|-
CAISWDTDSGNTIYF
TGTGCCATCAGCTGGGACACCGACTCTGGAAACACCATATATTTT
>-|TRBJ2-1|TRBV29-1|-
CSGRLNEQFF
TGCAGCGGCCGACTGAATGAGCAGTTCTTC
>-|TRBJ1-1|TRBV30|-
CAWTGRYGTEAFF
TGTGCCTGGACAGGGAGGTATGGCACTGAAGCTTTCTTT